The clone carrying this T cell receptor beta chain was seen only a few times. Its specificity is unknown. Other DNA sequences from this sample encode an identical CDR3 as well. The V gene's germline CDR1 is SGHVS and CDR2 FNYEAQ. The CDR3 consists of 16 residues. J was trimmed by 8 bases and V by 3 bases; bases with no gene match: 11. Sequenced by immunoSEQ multiplex PCR; TCRdb stores in-frame clones only, minus some. The table lists 25,000 to 35,000 clones, roughly 55% of them singletons. This sample stems from a study of early stage breast cancer tumors. Background on the study: ER+/PR+/HER2- status applied to about 70% of the 16 invasive breast tumors.

Findings and limits, study-wide: Commonly generated sequences made up most enriched TCRB sequences shared between patients. In about 90% of the 16 patients, blood comparison separated tumor from normal breast.

The chain couples TRBV7-6 to TRBJ2-1, with 9 bases aligning to TRBD2. The receptor comes from a person aged 45-65 years with breast cancer. The sequencing input was breast tumor tissue. CDR3 nucleotides: TGTGCCAGCAGCTTGGGTGGCGGGAGGGCCTTAGATGAGCAGTTCTTC. As protein: CASSLGGGRALDEQFF.